These 2 T cell receptor beta chains were all obtained from the same sample, sequenced in a study of T cell responses to AZD1222 COVID-19 vaccine. The data were produced by immunoSEQ multiplex PCR, yet TCRdb's version contains in-frame clones alone and is incomplete. Seen here are roughly 120,000 clones, about 90% observed once, and the top ten hold under 9%. Sequenced here: peripheral blood, sampled 28 days after the second AZD1222 dose. All receptors derive from an adult who received the AZD1222 COVID-19 vaccine.

V and J are TRBV10-3 and TRBJ1-3; TRBD1 might be the D (5 bases). The germline V and J ends were trimmed by 3 bases and 0 bases, with 12 bases remaining between them. The CDR3 runs 16 residues. CDR1 is ENHRY and CDR2 is SYGVKD in the germline V gene. The CDR3 is CAISEDRSISGNTIYF. CDR3 in DNA: TGTGCCATCAGTGAAGACAGATCCATCTCTGGAAACACCATATATTTT.

The rearrangement joins TRBV24-1 to TRBJ1-3; D not certain. This CDR3 has 13 residues. The ends were cut back, 4 bases at V and 0 bases at J, with 3 bases in the middle. Germline CDR1 and CDR2: KGHDR and SFDVKD. The CDR3 region is CATSDPSGNTIYF. The CDR3 DNA is TGTGCCACCAGTGACCCCTCTGGAAACACCATATATTTT.